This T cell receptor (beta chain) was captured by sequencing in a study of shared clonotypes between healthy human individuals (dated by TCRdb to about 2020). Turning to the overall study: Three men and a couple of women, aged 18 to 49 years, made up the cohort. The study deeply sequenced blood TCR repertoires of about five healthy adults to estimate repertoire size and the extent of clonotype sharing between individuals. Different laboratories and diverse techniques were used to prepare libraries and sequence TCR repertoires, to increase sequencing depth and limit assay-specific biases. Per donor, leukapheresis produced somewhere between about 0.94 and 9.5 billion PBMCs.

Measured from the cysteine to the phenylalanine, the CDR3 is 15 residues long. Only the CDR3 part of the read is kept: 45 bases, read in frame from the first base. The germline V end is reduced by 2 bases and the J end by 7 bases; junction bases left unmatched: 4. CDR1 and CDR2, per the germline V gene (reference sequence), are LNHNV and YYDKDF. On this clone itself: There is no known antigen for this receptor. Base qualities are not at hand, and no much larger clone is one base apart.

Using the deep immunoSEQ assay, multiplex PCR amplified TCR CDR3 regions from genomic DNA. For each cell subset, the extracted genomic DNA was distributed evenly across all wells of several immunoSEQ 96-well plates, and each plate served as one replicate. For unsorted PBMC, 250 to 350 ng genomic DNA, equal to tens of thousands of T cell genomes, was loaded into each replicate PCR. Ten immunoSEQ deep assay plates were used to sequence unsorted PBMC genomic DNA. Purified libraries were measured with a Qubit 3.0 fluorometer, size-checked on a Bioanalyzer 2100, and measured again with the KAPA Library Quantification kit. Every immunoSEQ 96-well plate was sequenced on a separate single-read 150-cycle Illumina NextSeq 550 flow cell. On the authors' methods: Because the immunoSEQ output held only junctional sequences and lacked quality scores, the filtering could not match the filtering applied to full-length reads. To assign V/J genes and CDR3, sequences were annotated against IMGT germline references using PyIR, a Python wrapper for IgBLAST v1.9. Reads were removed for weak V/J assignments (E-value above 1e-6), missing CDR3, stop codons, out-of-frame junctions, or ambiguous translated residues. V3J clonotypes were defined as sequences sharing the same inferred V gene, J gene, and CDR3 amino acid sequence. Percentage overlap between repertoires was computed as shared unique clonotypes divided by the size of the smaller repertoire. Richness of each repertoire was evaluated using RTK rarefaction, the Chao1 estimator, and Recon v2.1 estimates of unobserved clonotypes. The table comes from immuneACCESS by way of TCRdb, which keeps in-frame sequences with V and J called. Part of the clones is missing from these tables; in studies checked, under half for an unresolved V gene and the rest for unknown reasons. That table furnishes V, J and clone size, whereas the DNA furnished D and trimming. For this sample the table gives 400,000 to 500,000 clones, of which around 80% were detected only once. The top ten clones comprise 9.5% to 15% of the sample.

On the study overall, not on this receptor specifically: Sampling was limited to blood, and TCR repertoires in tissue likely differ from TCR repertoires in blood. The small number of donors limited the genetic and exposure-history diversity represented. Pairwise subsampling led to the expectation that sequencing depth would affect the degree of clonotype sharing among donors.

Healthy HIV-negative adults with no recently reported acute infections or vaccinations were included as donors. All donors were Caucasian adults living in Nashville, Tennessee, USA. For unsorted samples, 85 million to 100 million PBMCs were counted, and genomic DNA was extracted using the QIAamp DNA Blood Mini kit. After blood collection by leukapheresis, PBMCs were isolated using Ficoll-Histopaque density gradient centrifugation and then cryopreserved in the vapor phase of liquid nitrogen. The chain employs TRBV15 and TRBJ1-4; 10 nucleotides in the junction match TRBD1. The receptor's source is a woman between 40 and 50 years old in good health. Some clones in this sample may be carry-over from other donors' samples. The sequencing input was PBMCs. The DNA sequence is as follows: TGTGCCACCAGCAGAACCGGGACAGGGGCTGAAAAACTGTTTTTT. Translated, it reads CATSRTGTGAEKLFF.